Included here is one T cell receptor beta chain sequence, with context. Germline lookup yields CDR1 DFQATT and CDR2 SNEGSKA (reference sequence). This CDR3 contains 11 residues. J lost 9 bases, V lost 6 bases, and 4 bases had no gene match. This sample is part of a study of blood T cell repertoires in COVID-19. Clones were sequenced by immunoSEQ multiplex PCR, and TCRdb holds only the in-frame ones, with some missing. The table includes some 220,000 clones, 75% to 90% detected once. The J gene is TRBJ1-2, the V gene TRBV20-1; 10 positions match TRBD1. The origin of this receptor is a woman aged 40 to 55 with acute COVID-19. The material sequenced was PBMCs or T cells enriched from blood (not recorded which). The CDR3 sequence is CSARTGGSYTF. The CDR3, as DNA: TGCAGTGCCCGGACAGGGGGGAGCTACACCTTC.